The 9 T cell receptor beta chains below all came from one sample that was sequenced in a study of blood T cell repertoires in COVID-19. Only in-frame clones appear in the TCRdb table, and some are missing; sequencing was by immunoSEQ multiplex PCR. The repertoire has around 270,000 clones, around 88% of them found once; the top ten carry approximately 2%. The sequenced sample was peripheral blood. The receptors were gathered from a young man with active or convalescent COVID-19.

The chain recombines TRBV5-5 with TRBJ2-2, with no clear D. The CDR3 loop spans 15 amino acids. Germline assignment: CDR1 SGHKS and CDR2 YYEKEE (reference sequence). V was trimmed by 2 bases and J by 1 base, leaving 9 bases between them. DNA for the CDR3: TGTGCCAGCAGCTTATTCACAGTGAACACCGGGGAGCTGTTTTTT. Protein sequence: CASSLFTVNTGELFF.

The V gene is TRBV12-3 or TRBV12-4, the J gene TRBJ2-3; D is ambiguous. The V end was cut by 10 bases, the J end by 0 bases, with 11 bases between. The CDR3 contains 13 residues. CDR3 nucleotide sequence: TGTGCCACCGACTCACCAAGCACAGATACGCAGTATTTT. Its translation is CATDSPSTDTQYF.

CDR3 DNA: TGTGCCAGCAGCTTCTATGGGAGGGGCCTGGACGAGCAGTACTTC. Translating gives CASSFYGRGLDEQYF. The chain recombines TRBV7-9 with TRBJ2-7; 7 bases match TRBD2. V trimming: 3 bases; J trimming: 5 bases; junction bases outside the gene matches: 10. CDR3 length equals 15 residues. CDR1 and CDR2 (germline): SEHNR, FQNEAQ (reference sequence).

This clone came up once. This chain connects TRBV29-1 to TRBJ2-3; D call uncertain. The germline V gene encodes CDR1 SQVTM and CDR2 ANQGSEA. V lost 4 bases and J lost 4, with 9 bases in between. The CDR3 sequence is 12 residues long. Written as DNA, the CDR3 is TGCAGCGTTGGGCCGGGTCCAGATACGCAGTATTTT. It is translated as CSVGPGPDTQYF.

The chain links TRBV7-9 to TRBJ2-7; possible D gene TRBD1, 6 bases. The CDR3 has 15 amino acids. Between the trimmed V and J ends, which lost 5 bases and 3 bases, there was a span of 17 bases. Germline V gene data show CDR1 as SEHNR and CDR2 as FQNEAQ (reference sequence). The chain's CDR3 is CASSPARTDFYEQYF. Written as DNA, the CDR3 is TGTGCCAGCAGCCCTGCTCGGACAGATTTCTACGAGCAGTACTTC. Complete variable domain (other parts from reference TRBV7-9 and TRBJ2-7): DTGVSQNPRHKITKRGQNVTFRCDPISEHNRLYWYRQTLGQGPEFLTYFQNEAQLEKSRLLSDRFSAERPKGSFSTLEIQRTEQGDSAMYLCASSPARTDFYEQYFGPGTRLTVT.

This chain connects TRBV7-8 to TRBJ2-1, with TRBD2 identical over 12 bases. CDR1 SGHVS and CDR2 FQNEAQ come from the germline V gene. Trimming at V came to 5 bases and at J to 1 base, leaving 6 bases not matched to a gene. This CDR3 is built from 17 residues. The CDR3 nucleotides read TGTGCCAGCAGCCCCCTAGCGGGGGGGTCATCCTACAATGAGCAGTTCTTC. The encoded protein is CASSPLAGGSSYNEQFF.

The chain uses TRBV4-1 and TRBJ2-3, with 7 bases identical to TRBD2. V was clipped by 1 base and J by 1 base; unmatched bases: 2. This CDR3 is 15 amino acids long. Germline V gene sequence: CDR1 MGHRA, CDR2 YSYEKL. CDR3 sequence reads: CASSQVLAGTDTQYF. The CDR3 DNA is TGCGCCAGCAGCCAAGTGCTAGCGGGCACAGATACGCAGTATTTT.

This clone came up a few times. The CDR3 reads CASSQADRATEAFF. The CDR3 nucleotides are TGTGCCAGCAGCCAGGCGGACAGGGCCACTGAAGCTTTCTTT. The chain has TRBV3-1 (or the pseudogene TRBV3-2) and TRBJ1-1, with 8 bases fitting TRBD1. Germline lookup yields CDR1 LGHDT and CDR2 YNNKEL (reference sequence). The CDR3 runs 14 residues. Losses at the gene ends were 3 bases for V and 4 bases for J; bases not matched to a gene: 4.

This chain connects TRBV2 to TRBJ1-4; TRBD1 agrees at 10 bases. Germline assignment: CDR1 SNHLY and CDR2 FYNNEI. The V segment lost 4 bases and the J segment 5 bases; nucleotides outside the gene matches: 4. The CDR3 has 15 residues. CDR3 nucleotide sequence: TGTGCCAGCAGTGTATTGGGACAGGGGAATGAAAAACTGTTTTTT. Protein product: CASSVLGQGNEKLFF.